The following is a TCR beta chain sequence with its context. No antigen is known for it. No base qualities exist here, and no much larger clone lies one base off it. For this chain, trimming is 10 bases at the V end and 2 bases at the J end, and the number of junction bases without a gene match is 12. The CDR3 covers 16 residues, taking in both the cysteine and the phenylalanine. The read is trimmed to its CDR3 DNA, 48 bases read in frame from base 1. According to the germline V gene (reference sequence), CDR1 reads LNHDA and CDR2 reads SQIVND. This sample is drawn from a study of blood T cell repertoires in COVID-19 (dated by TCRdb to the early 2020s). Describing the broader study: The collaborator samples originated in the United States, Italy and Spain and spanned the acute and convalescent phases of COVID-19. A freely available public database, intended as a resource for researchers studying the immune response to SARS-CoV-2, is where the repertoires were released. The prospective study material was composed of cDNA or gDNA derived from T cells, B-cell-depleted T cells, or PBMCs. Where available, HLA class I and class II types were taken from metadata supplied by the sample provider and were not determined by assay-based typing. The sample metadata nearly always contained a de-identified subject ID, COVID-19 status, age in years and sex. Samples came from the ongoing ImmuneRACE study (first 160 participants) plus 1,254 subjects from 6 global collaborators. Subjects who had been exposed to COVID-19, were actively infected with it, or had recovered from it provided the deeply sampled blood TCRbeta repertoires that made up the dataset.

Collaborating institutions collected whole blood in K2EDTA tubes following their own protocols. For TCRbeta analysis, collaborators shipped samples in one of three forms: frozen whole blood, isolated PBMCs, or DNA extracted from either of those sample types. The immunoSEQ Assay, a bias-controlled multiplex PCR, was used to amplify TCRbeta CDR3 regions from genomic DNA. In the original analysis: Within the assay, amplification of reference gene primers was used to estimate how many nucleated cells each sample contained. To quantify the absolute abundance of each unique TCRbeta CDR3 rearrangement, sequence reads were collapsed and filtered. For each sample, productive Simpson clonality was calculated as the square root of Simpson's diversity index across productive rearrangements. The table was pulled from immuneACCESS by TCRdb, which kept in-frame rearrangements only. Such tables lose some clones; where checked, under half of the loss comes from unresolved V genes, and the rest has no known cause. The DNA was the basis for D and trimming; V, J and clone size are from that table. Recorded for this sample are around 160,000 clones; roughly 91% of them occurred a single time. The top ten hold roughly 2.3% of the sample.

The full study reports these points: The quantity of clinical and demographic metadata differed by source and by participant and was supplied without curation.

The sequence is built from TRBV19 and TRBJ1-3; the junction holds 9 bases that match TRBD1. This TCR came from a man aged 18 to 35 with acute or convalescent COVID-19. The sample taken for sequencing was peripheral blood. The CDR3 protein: CATMDRGSKAGNTIYF. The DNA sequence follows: TGTGCCACCATGGACAGGGGATCGAAAGCTGGAAACACCATATATTTT.